The 25 T cell receptor beta chains below all came from one sample that was sequenced in a study of shared clonotypes between healthy human individuals. Libraries were prepared by immunoSEQ multiplex PCR; TCRdb keeps only in-frame clonotypes and omits some of them. The sample has about 2.4 million clones, 93% seen once; the top ten hold around 0.4%. The specimen was naive CD4+ T cells from PBMCs. Described subset: CD45RA+ positively selected. The receptors stem from a man between 18 and 29 years old in good health. Some clones in this sample may be carry-over from other donors' samples.

The chain couples TRBV19 to TRBJ2-5; either TRBD1 or TRBD2 may fit D (6 bases each). Looked up from germline, CDR1 is LNHDA and CDR2 is SQIVND (reference sequence). The CDR3 covers 15 residues. V lost 3 bases and J 5 bases, leaving 16 bases between the germline ends. The CDR3 DNA reads TGTGCCAGTAGTATTGAGGGGGGCGGGTTTGAGACCCAGTACTTC. Translated: CASSIEGGGFETQYF.

This chain uses TRBV7-8 with TRBJ2-7; 7 bases fit TRBD2. CDR1 and CDR2 from the germline V gene are SGHVS and FQNEAQ. V was clipped by 3 bases and J by 3 bases; unmatched bases: 5. The CDR3 covers 14 residues. The CDR3, as DNA: TGTGCCAGCAGCTTGCAAGGGAGGGTCTACGAGCAGTACTTC. This encodes CASSLQGRVYEQYF.

The chain joins TRBV20-1 to TRBJ1-1; D gene unclear. This CDR3 is 10 amino acids long. Germline V gene sequence: CDR1 DFQATT, CDR2 SNEGSKA (reference sequence). Trimming shortened V by 3 bases and J by 10 bases, and 9 bases separated the two germline ends. In nucleotides, the CDR3 is TGCAGTGCTAGCCTCGGTTCAGCTTTCTTT. This codes for CSASLGSAFF.

V and J are TRBV19 and TRBJ1-5; D is ambiguous. Germline CDR1 LNHDA, CDR2 SQIVND (reference sequence). The CDR3 loop spans 12 amino acids. V shed 11 bases and J shed 11 bases, with 19 bases lying between them. The CDR3 reads CAAGTWVSAQHF. Written as DNA, the CDR3 is TGTGCCGCGGGCACGTGGGTTTCAGCCCAGCATTTT.

This rearrangement joins TRBV9 to TRBJ2-3, with D unclear. The CDR3 consists of 14 residues. V shed 4 bases and J shed 4 bases, with 13 bases lying between them. The V gene's germline CDR1 is SGDLS and CDR2 YYNGEE. CDR3 in DNA: TGTGCCAGCAGCCTGGAAGACGTGTCAGATACGCAGTATTTT. It is translated as CASSLEDVSDTQYF.

This chain links TRBV11-3 with TRBJ1-5; 9 bases fit TRBD1. CDR3 length: 16 residues. The junction had 9 bases not matched to a gene; V was cut back by 5 bases and J by 4 bases. Per the germline V gene, CDR1 is SGHNT and CDR2 is YENEEA. CDR3 sequence: CASSPGTGTPNQPQHF. In DNA form, the CDR3 reads TGTGCCAGCAGCCCCGGGACAGGGACCCCTAATCAGCCCCAGCATTTT.

CDR3 nucleotide sequence: TGTGCCAGCATCCGGACAGTTGAGGATTCACCCCTCCACTTT. It codes for CASIRTVEDSPLHF. The rearrangement uses TRBV7-9 and TRBJ1-6, with a tentative D call TRBD1 (6 bases). Trimming took off 7 bases at V and 8 bases at J, with 15 bases between the two ends. The CDR3 covers 14 residues. The V gene's germline CDR1 is SEHNR and CDR2 FQNEAQ (reference sequence). The full variable domain, with the rest looked up from reference TRBV7-9 and TRBJ1-6, is DTGVSQNPRHKITKRGQNVTFRCDPISEHNRLYWYRQTLGQGPEFLTYFQNEAQLEKSRLLSDRFSAERPKGSFSTLEIQRTEQGDSAMYLCASIRTVEDSPLHFGNGTRLTVT.

The chain carries TRBV28 and TRBJ1-2; 8 bases fit TRBD1. CDR1 and CDR2 from the germline V gene are MDHEN and SYDVKM. V lost 1 base and J lost 4; bases outside the gene matches: 8. The CDR3 runs to 16 residues. The chain's CDR3 is CASSLYDRGVGYGYTF. The CDR3 coding sequence is TGTGCCAGCAGTTTATACGACAGGGGAGTGGGCTATGGCTACACCTTC.

In regard to this clone: The same CDR3 can be traced to other DNA sequences in this sample. The gene calls are TRBV27 and TRBJ2-2; D is unresolved. This CDR3 region has 12 residues. Looked up from germline, CDR1 is MNHEY and CDR2 is SMNVEV (reference sequence). Trimming cost V 2 bases and J 5 bases, with 3 bases left between them. In nucleotides, the CDR3 is TGTGCCAGCAGTTTACGGACCGGGGAGCTGTTTTTT. It translates to CASSLRTGELFF.

This CDR3 reads CASSPGHNQETQYF. The CDR3 DNA reads TGTGCCAGCAGCCCAGGACACAACCAAGAGACCCAGTACTTC. The chain links TRBV7-9 to TRBJ2-5, with D possibly TRBD1 on 5 matching bases. The germline CDR1 and CDR2 sequences are SEHNR and FQNEAQ (reference sequence). Trimming shortened V by 5 bases and J by 0 bases, and 10 bases separated the two germline ends. The CDR3 length is 14 residues. Based on the CDR3 plus reference TRBV7-9 and TRBJ2-5, the full variable domain is DTGVSQNPRHKITKRGQNVTFRCDPISEHNRLYWYRQTLGQGPEFLTYFQNEAQLEKSRLLSDRFSAERPKGSFSTLEIQRTEQGDSAMYLCASSPGHNQETQYFGPGTRLLVL.

This clone was found once. The rearrangement uses TRBV19 and TRBJ2-2; D unresolved. Germline CDR1 LNHDA, CDR2 SQIVND (reference sequence). CDR3 length: 15 amino acids. V gave up 6 bases and J gave up 4 bases, with 15 bases separating them. CDR3 coding DNA: TGTGCCAGTAGCTCCCTGGTACACCTCACCGGGGAGCTGTTTTTT. This codes for CASSSLVHLTGELFF.

The chain links TRBV18 to TRBJ1-4; TRBD1 matches at 8 bases. The CDR3 loop spans 16 amino acids. Germline-derived CDR1 and CDR2 are KGHSH and LQKENI. Trimming cost V 1 base and J 3 bases; bases outside gene matches: 4. This chain's CDR3 is CASSPRTGWANEKLFF. In nucleotides, the CDR3 is TGTGCCAGCTCACCACGGACAGGGTGGGCTAATGAAAAACTGTTTTTT.

The chain carries TRBV11-2 and TRBJ2-4; unclear D gene. The germline V and J ends were trimmed by 3 bases and 0 bases, with 6 bases remaining between them. The CDR3 has 14 residues. CDR1 and CDR2 from the germline V gene are SGHAT and FQNNGV. The CDR3 loop reads CASSFPVAKNIQYF. CDR3 DNA sequence: TGTGCCAGCAGCTTCCCGGTAGCCAAAAACATTCAGTACTTC.

The rearrangement uses TRBV30 and TRBJ1-5, with D perhaps TRBD1 (5 bases). Trimming left V 0 bases short and J 5 bases short, with 23 bases between. The CDR3 runs 18 residues. CDR1 is GTSNPN and CDR2 is SVGIG in the germline V gene (reference sequence). The CDR3: CAWSVHPALGRGDQPQHF. The CDR3 DNA is TGTGCCTGGAGTGTACATCCAGCCTTGGGGCGCGGGGATCAGCCCCAGCATTTT.

The chain carries TRBV4-2 and TRBJ1-3, with 8 bases lining up with TRBD1. The CDR3 totals 17 residues. The germline V gene has CDR1 LGHNA and CDR2 YNFKEQ. The ends lost 1 base at V and 0 bases at J; junction bases unmatched: 5. This chain's CDR3 is CASSQGRGQDSGNTIYF. The CDR3, as DNA: TGTGCCAGCAGCCAAGGTCGGGGACAGGACTCTGGAAACACCATATATTTT.

In this sample, this clone turned up once. The V and J genes are TRBV5-1 and TRBJ1-4; no clear D gene. CDR3 length: 13 amino acids. V lost 4 bases and J lost 3, with 7 bases in between. The V gene's germline CDR1 is SGHRS and CDR2 YFSETQ. For the CDR3, the DNA is TGCGCCAGCAGCGGGGTCCCTAATGAAAAACTGTTTTTT. It is translated as CASSGVPNEKLFF.

This chain uses TRBV5-1 with TRBJ2-5, with a possible D match to TRBD2 (7 bases). Trimming left V 4 bases short and J 5 bases short, with 15 bases between. The CDR3 consists of 14 residues. Germline CDR1 reads SGHRS; CDR2 reads YFSETQ. CDR3 in amino acids: CASSLQGGEETQYF. DNA for the CDR3: TGCGCCAGCAGCCTACAGGGAGGGGAGGAGACCCAGTACTTC.

This clone was seen just once. The V call is TRBV9, the J call TRBJ2-7; TRBD2 matches at 7 bases. The CDR3 has 14 residues. Germline V CDR1 and CDR2: SGDLS, YYNGEE. The ends lost 4 bases at V and 4 bases at J; junction bases unmatched: 8. The CDR3 nucleotides are TGTGCCAGCAGCCCGACGACTAGCTGGTACGAGCAGTACTTC. Translated, it gives CASSPTTSWYEQYF.

The chain has TRBV29-1 and TRBJ2-6; 8 nucleotides align to TRBD1. V lost 4 bases and J lost 0; bases outside the gene matches: 11. The CDR3 sequence is 18 residues long. Per the germline V gene, CDR1 is SQVTM and CDR2 is ANQGSEA. This CDR3 reads CSVVDRDRGSSGANVLTF. CDR3 coding DNA: TGCAGCGTTGTTGACCGAGACAGGGGATCCTCTGGGGCCAACGTCCTGACTTTC.

V is TRBV30 and J is TRBJ2-1, with unresolved D. The CDR3 length is 14 residues. Germline loops: CDR1 GTSNPN, CDR2 SVGIG (reference sequence). Trimming pared 8 bases from V and 0 bases from J, leaving 14 bases between. The CDR3 sequence is CALNTDRSYNEQFF. The CDR3 coding sequence is TGTGCCCTCAACACGGACCGCTCCTACAATGAGCAGTTCTTC.

The J gene is TRBJ1-2, the V gene TRBV28, with TRBD1 matching over 12 bases. V was clipped by 6 bases and J by 7 bases; unmatched bases: 12. Germline V gives CDR1 MDHEN, CDR2 SYDVKM. The CDR3 runs 16 residues. CDR3 in amino acids: CASRLWAGQGAGGYTF. As DNA, the CDR3 is TGTGCCAGCAGACTCTGGGCGGGACAGGGGGCGGGTGGCTACACCTTC.

The chain recombines TRBV11-3 with TRBJ2-2; TRBD2 aligns across 10 bases. Germline V CDR1 and CDR2: SGHNT, YENEEA. The CDR3 sequence is 19 residues long. V lost 2 bases, J lost 5 bases, and 14 bases stayed unmatched. The CDR3 spells CASSLSWGSLAGATGELFF. In nucleotides, the CDR3 is TGTGCCAGCAGCTTATCCTGGGGTAGTCTAGCGGGAGCAACCGGGGAGCTGTTTTTT.

The V gene is TRBV6-6, the J gene TRBJ2-7, with 8 bases that match TRBD2. This CDR3 comprises 14 residues. With 6 bases clipped from V and 0 bases from J, the junction kept 4 bases outside the gene matches. CDR1 is MNHNY and CDR2 is SVGAGI in the germline V gene (reference sequence). CDR3 DNA sequence: TGTGCCAGCAGGGCCGGGACTAGCTCCTACGAGCAGTACTTC. Encoded protein: CASRAGTSSYEQYF.

The rearrangement joins TRBV11-2 to TRBJ1-5; D is ambiguous. CDR3 size: 14 residues. Germline V gene sequence: CDR1 SGHAT, CDR2 FQNNGV. V lost 5 bases and J lost 7, with 15 bases in between. The CDR3 loop is CASSLSGGGQPQHF. The CDR3 region has the DNA TGTGCCAGCAGCCTAAGTGGAGGAGGGCAGCCCCAGCATTTT.

The chain joins TRBV7-8 to TRBJ1-4; D gene ambiguous. The germline V gene encodes CDR1 SGHVS and CDR2 FQNEAQ. V dropped 0 bases and J dropped 3 bases, with 11 bases sitting between them. The CDR3 sequence is 16 residues long. The CDR3 DNA sequence: TGTGCCAGCAGCTTAGCGCGTAGGTCTCCTAATGAAAAACTGTTTTTT. Amino acids: CASSLARRSPNEKLFF.